This T cell receptor beta chain was sequenced for a study of lymphopenia after photon versus proton radiotherapy. V shed 0 bases and J shed 9 bases, with 10 bases lying between them. The CDR3 has 13 amino acids. Germline V gives CDR1 SGHNT, CDR2 YYREEE (reference sequence). Comments on this clone: What it binds is not known.

Method: immunoSEQ multiplex PCR; TCRdb's copy keeps in-frame clones and lacks some. The sample holds 20,000 to 30,000 clones; approximately 84% are singletons and the top ten take roughly 24%. Study-level findings and limits: Under photons, naive T cells and diversity fell while effector/memory populations rose. Post-nadir diversity loss with photons came from oligoclonal expansion, particularly CD8+ Temra cells. Survival link was tested only in deceased patients; proton benefit remains a possibility.

The chain is built from TRBV5-4 and TRBJ2-1; D unresolved. Sequencing was performed on peripheral blood, taken from a patient treated with photon-based radiotherapy. The source is a man aged 40-49 years with gastric cancer. CDR3 amino acids: CASSLDGLGEQFF. The CDR3 DNA reads TGTGCCAGCAGCTTGGATGGGTTGGGTGAGCAGTTCTTC.